This T cell receptor (beta chain) was documented in a study of blood T cell repertoires in COVID-19. Sequencing used immunoSEQ multiplex PCR; TCRdb keeps in-frame clones, though not all of them. This sample has over 200,000 clones, with about 88% found just once. V gave up 4 bases and J gave up 5 bases, with 17 bases separating them. The length of the CDR3 is 15 residues. CDR1 and CDR2 (germline): SGHDN, FVKESK. V and J are TRBV14 and TRBJ2-5, with TRBD1 as a possible D gene (5 bases). Sequencing was done on a sample of peripheral blood. This TCR came from a man aged 60 to 75 who had recovered from COVID-19. Here the CDR3 reads CASSRKKGKSETQYF. CDR3 bases: TGTGCCAGCAGCCGAAAGAAGGGGAAATCGGAGACCCAGTACTTC.